This T cell receptor beta chain was captured by sequencing in a study of blood T cell repertoires in COVID-19 (dated by TCRdb to 2020 to 2022). Some background on the complete study: The collaborator samples originated in the United States, Italy and Spain and spanned the acute and convalescent phases of COVID-19. Samples were obtained from the ongoing ImmuneRACE study (first 160 participants) and from approximately 1,200 subjects provided by 6 global collaborators. HLA class I and class II types, where available, came from metadata supplied by the sample provider rather than from assay-based typing. The prospective study material was composed of cDNA or gDNA derived from T cells, B-cell-depleted T cells, or PBMCs. Deeply sampled blood TCRbeta repertoires from subjects exposed to, actively infected with, or recovered from COVID-19 were included in the dataset. The repertoires were made available in a free public database intended to serve as a resource for research on the immune response to SARS-CoV-2. A de-identified subject ID, COVID-19 status, age in years and sex were almost always included in the sample metadata.

TCRbeta CDR3 regions were amplified from genomic DNA using the immunoSEQ Assay, a bias-controlled multiplex PCR. In the authors' own workflow: The number of nucleated cells in each sample was estimated by amplification of reference gene primers within the assay. Sequence reads were collapsed and filtered to measure the absolute abundance of every unique TCRbeta CDR3 rearrangement. For each sample, productive Simpson clonality was calculated by taking the square root of Simpson's diversity index across productive rearrangements. This is the immuneACCESS table as TCRdb keeps it, with only in-frame sequences that have V and J called. A part of the clones is gone; compared with another copy, unresolved V genes explain less than half, and the rest is unexplained. V, J and clone size reflect that table, while D and trimming were determined from the DNA. The sample yields tens of thousands of clones; 80% to 90% were counted once. The ten largest account for less than 5.5% of the sample.

Whole blood was collected in K2EDTA tubes by collaborating institutions according to the institutions' own protocols. For TCRbeta analysis, collaborators shipped samples in one of three forms: frozen whole blood, isolated PBMCs, or DNA extracted from either of those sample types. What the research found in general, with its limitations: The quantity of clinical and demographic metadata differed by source and by participant and was supplied without curation.

As regards this clone: The target of this receptor is not known. Per-nucleotide qualities are absent, and no much larger clonotype sits a single base away.

The receptor was isolated from a human donor in a cohort sampled during active COVID-19. Sequencing was performed on peripheral blood.

The DNA sequence reads TGTGCCAGCAGAAGTCTAGCGGGGGGTCGTACAGATACGCAGTATTTT. This codes for CASRSLAGGRTDTQYF. This receptor chain uses TRBV7-2 and TRBJ2-3, with TRBD2 identical over 11 junction bases. CDR3 length: 16 amino acids, cysteine to phenylalanine. Only the CDR3 part of the read is kept: 48 bases, read in frame from the first base. Clipping removes 6 bases from V and 3 bases from J, with 8 as the unmatched junction base count. Sequences SGHTA (CDR1) and FQGNSA (CDR2) are obtained from the germline V gene.